The 31 T cell receptor beta chains reported below all come from one sample, sequenced in a study of T cell repertoires in cytomegalovirus infection. TCRdb itself ran the reads through MiXCR, one entry per CDR3 protein. The table has roughly 230,000 distinct CDR3 sequences, 22% seen once. The specimen sequenced was CD8+ T cells from PBMCs. These receptors all come from a human donor in good health (CMV status not recorded). Some clones in this sample may be carry-over from other donors' samples.

The V and J genes are TRBV4-1 and TRBJ2-1, with 10 bases aligning to TRBD1. Germline lookup yields CDR1 MGHRA and CDR2 YSYEKL. V was pared by 0 bases and J by 6 bases, with 8 bases of the junction left unmatched. The CDR3 has 17 residues. The DNA of the CDR3 is TGCGCCAGCAGCCAAGATTTGGGGACAGGGGTTGGCAATGAGCAGTTCTTC. Protein: CASSQDLGTGVGNEQFF.

This clonotype appeared a few times. This chain uses TRBV10-3 with TRBJ2-5, with 9 bases lining up with TRBD1. V lost 8 bases, J lost 5 bases, and 15 bases stayed unmatched. Germline V gene lookup returns CDR1 ENHRY and CDR2 SYGVKD. This CDR3 spans 16 amino acids. CDR3 amino acids: CAIGRDREVTGETQYF. CDR3 in DNA: TGTGCCATCGGACGGGACAGGGAGGTTACGGGGGAGACCCAGTACTTC.

The chain carries TRBV28 and TRBJ2-6, with D possibly TRBD1 on 5 matching bases. The CDR3 is 17 residues long. Germline V lookup: CDR1 MDHEN, CDR2 SYDVKM. Trimming shortened V by 6 bases and J by 0 bases, and 15 bases separated the two germline ends. This CDR3 is CASSSMTDFSGANVLTF. CDR3 DNA: TGTGCCAGCAGCTCGATGACAGACTTCTCTGGGGCCAACGTCCTGACTTTC.

This clonotype was seen repeatedly, ten times or more. The chain employs TRBV11-2 and TRBJ2-2; D gene unclear. Germline V gene lookup returns CDR1 SGHAT and CDR2 FQNNGV. This CDR3 has 14 residues. V was clipped by 5 bases and J by 6 bases, with 13 bases between them. The CDR3 nucleotides are TGTGCCAGCAGCCTACCGTTCGCACCCGGGGAGCTGTTTTTT. Its protein is CASSLPFAPGELFF.

This clonotype was recorded many times. This rearrangement joins TRBV28 to TRBJ1-5; perhaps TRBD1 as D (6 bases). The V end was cut by 7 bases, the J end by 3 bases, with 13 bases between. The CDR3 sequence is 14 residues long. Germline V gene sequence: CDR1 MDHEN, CDR2 SYDVKM. CDR3 nucleotide sequence: TGTGCCAGCACCTTAGGGGGTTACAATCAGCCCCAGCATTTT. Translating it yields CASTLGGYNQPQHF.

This clonotype was observed many times. The genes are TRBV7-6 and TRBJ2-7; possibly TRBD1 or TRBD2 for D (5 bases each). This CDR3 has 13 residues. Germline-derived CDR1 and CDR2 are SGHVS and FNYEAQ. The germline V and J ends were trimmed by 5 bases and 5 bases, with 13 bases remaining between them. The CDR3 bases are TGTGCCAGCAGCCCCGCCGGGGACGACGAGCAGTACTTC. It codes for CASSPAGDDEQYF.

The chain couples TRBV20-1 to TRBJ1-2; 9 bases align to TRBD1. The V gene's germline CDR1 is DFQATT and CDR2 SNEGSKA (reference sequence). The trim removed 3 bases at V and 7 bases at J, leaving 9 bases unmatched. The CDR3 has 14 residues. This chain's CDR3 is CSASDRGVAGGYTF. CDR3 nucleotides: TGCAGTGCTAGTGACAGGGGGGTTGCGGGTGGCTACACCTTC.

This clonotype turned up a few times. V usage is TRBV20-1 and J usage is TRBJ1-5; no firm D call. The CDR3 consists of 12 residues. V was pared by 0 bases and J by 7 bases, with 7 bases between. Germline V lookup: CDR1 DFQATT, CDR2 SNEGSKA (reference sequence). CDR3 in amino acids: CSARDLEQPQHF. Here the CDR3 DNA reads TGCAGTGCTAGAGATCTGGAGCAGCCCCAGCATTTT.

This clonotype is a singleton in its sample. V gene TRBV12-3 or TRBV12-4 combines with J gene TRBJ2-1; D is ambiguous. Trimming took 7 bases from V and 3 from J, leaving 16 bases between them. The CDR3 runs 15 residues. The CDR3 is CASIGLVGFYNEQFF. CDR3 DNA sequence: TGTGCCAGCATTGGGCTAGTGGGGTTCTACAATGAGCAGTTCTTC.

There are many counts of this clonotype. In DNA form, the CDR3 reads TGTGCCAGCAGCCCCCACTTTGGACTTTCCACCTACAATGAGCAGTTCTTC. This encodes CASSPHFGLSTYNEQFF. The rearrangement uses TRBV5-5 and TRBJ2-1; perhaps TRBD2 as D (5 bases). This CDR3 is built from 17 residues. V was cut by 4 bases and J by 2 bases, with 19 bases left in between. Germline values: CDR1 SGHKS, CDR2 YYEKEE (reference sequence). The whole variable domain, filled in from reference TRBV5-5 and TRBJ2-1, reads DAGVTQSPTHLIKTRGQQVTLRCSPISGHKSVSWYQQVLGQGPQFIFQYYEKEERGRGNFPDRFSARQFPNYSSELNVNALLLGDSALYLCASSPHFGLSTYNEQFFGPGTRLTVL.

About this clonotype: Mismatch with germline at one junction end may stem from a read error. The rearrangement uses TRBV14 and TRBJ2-7, with 9 bases identical to TRBD2. From germline, CDR1 is SGHDN and CDR2 FVKESK. The CDR3 length is 14 residues. CDR3 in amino acids: CANSQAGGINEQYF. In nucleotides, the CDR3 is TGTGCCAACAGCCAAGCGGGGGGTATCAACGAGCAGTACTTC.

The chain recombines TRBV28 with TRBJ1-5, with D perhaps matching TRBD1 (5 bases). The CDR3 loop spans 15 amino acids. Trimming removed 3 bases at V and 5 bases at J, with 14 bases between. CDR1 and CDR2 from the germline V gene are MDHEN and SYDVKM. CDR3: CASSFGTRRDQPQHF. DNA for the CDR3: TGTGCCAGCAGTTTTGGGACCCGTAGGGATCAGCCCCAGCATTTT.

This clonotype was recorded a few times. The CDR3 sequence is CASSLLGAGEQYF. The CDR3 nucleotides are TGTGCCAGCAGCTTATTAGGGGCGGGCGAGCAGTACTTC. The chain combines TRBV7-6 with TRBJ2-7; either TRBD1 or TRBD2 may fit D (5 bases each). The germline V gene encodes CDR1 SGHVS and CDR2 FNYEAQ. The CDR3 sequence is 13 residues long. V was cut by 2 bases and J by 6 bases, with 11 bases left in between.

This clonotype has ten or more counts. V gene TRBV11-2 combines with J gene TRBJ2-7; TRBD1 matches at 8 bases. Germline trimming cut 6 bases from V and 5 bases from J; bases unmatched to any gene: 3. The CDR3 runs to 12 residues. Germline V gives CDR1 SGHAT, CDR2 FQNNGV. The CDR3 region is CASRATGDEQYF. The CDR3 DNA reads as TGTGCCAGCAGAGCGACAGGGGACGAGCAGTACTTC.

This clonotype showed up just a few times. The rearrangement uses TRBV6-8 and TRBJ2-6, with 8 bases fitting TRBD1. The V and J ends lost 0 bases and 3 bases, in that order; junction bases with no gene match: 4. CDR3 size: 17 residues. Germline V gives CDR1 MNHGY, CDR2 SAAAGT. The CDR3 protein is CASSYSYRGYGANVLTF. DNA of the CDR3: TGTGCCAGCAGTTACTCTTACAGGGGGTATGGGGCCAACGTCCTGACTTTC.

This clonotype appeared a few times. The chain couples TRBV7-9 to TRBJ2-1, with 10 positions matching TRBD2. Germline V lookup: CDR1 SEHNR, CDR2 FQNEAQ (reference sequence). This CDR3 is 14 amino acids long. Trimming at V came to 5 bases and at J to 7 bases, leaving 5 bases not matched to a gene. The CDR3 loop reads CASSTPGLANEQFF. Here the CDR3 DNA reads TGTGCCAGCAGCACCCCGGGACTAGCGAATGAGCAGTTCTTC.

V and J are TRBV12-5 and TRBJ2-7; the D is unclear. V was pared by 7 bases and J by 4 bases, with 17 bases between. Germline V CDR1 and CDR2: LGHNT, FRNRAP. The CDR3 is 14 residues long. In DNA form, the CDR3 reads TGTGCTAGTGCCTTCGTGACACCGCTGTACGAGCAGTACTTC. The encoded protein is CASAFVTPLYEQYF.

In its sample, this clonotype was seen many times. The chain links TRBV2 to TRBJ2-5, with 12 bases fitting TRBD2. CDR1 SNHLY and CDR2 FYNNEI come from the germline V gene. CDR3 size: 15 residues. Trimming took 10 bases from V and 1 from J; bases not matched to a gene: 7. The CDR3 DNA is TGTGCCACCACACTAGCGGGGGGCCCCCAAGAGACCCAGTACTTC. It codes for CATTLAGGPQETQYF.

The table lists this clonotype with a few counts. The chain links TRBV7-6 to TRBJ1-2, with a weak D call TRBD1 (5 bases). The V end was cut by 1 base, the J end by 4 bases, with 16 bases between. The germline CDR1 and CDR2 sequences are SGHVS and FNYEAQ. CDR3 size: 16 residues. CDR3 protein: CASSLGEALGGYGYTF. DNA of the CDR3: TGTGCCAGCAGCTTAGGGGAGGCTCTGGGGGGCTATGGCTACACCTTC. Filled out from reference TRBV7-6 and TRBJ1-2, the complete variable domain reads GAGVSQSPRYKVTKRGQDVALRCDPISGHVSLYWYRQALGQGPEFLTYFNYEAQQDKSGLPNDRFSAERPEGSISTLTIQRTEQRDSAMYRCASSLGEALGGYGYTFGSGTRLTVV.

The V call is TRBV6-6, the J call TRBJ2-7, with D unclear. The CDR3 sequence is 12 residues long. Germline CDR1 is MNHNY and CDR2 is SVGAGI (reference sequence). Trimming stripped 4 bases from V and 7 bases from J, with 11 bases between. The CDR3 loop reads CASSFRAAEQYF. The CDR3 DNA follows: TGTGCCAGCAGTTTCCGGGCCGCAGAGCAGTACTTC.

This clonotype was seen more than once but under ten times. The chain is built from TRBV29-1 and TRBJ2-2; the D gene is possibly TRBD2 (5 bases). This CDR3 contains 14 residues. The germline V and J ends were trimmed by 2 bases and 4 bases, with 11 bases remaining between them. Germline V CDR1 and CDR2: SQVTM, ANQGSEA. For the CDR3, the DNA is TGCAGCGTTGAATGGGGTCGGGGCACCGGGGAGCTGTTTTTT. It specifies CSVEWGRGTGELFF.

As regards this clonotype: At one end, the junction sequence differs from germline, possibly due to a read error. CDR3 protein: CAGSAGLAGVYEQYF. The CDR3 bases are TGTGCCGGCAGCGCCGGACTAGCGGGGGTCTACGAGCAGTACTTC. This chain links TRBV7-2 with TRBJ2-7; TRBD2 matches 13 bases. This CDR3 is 15 amino acids long. Germline V gene sequence: CDR1 SGHTA, CDR2 FQGNSA.

CDR3 DNA sequence: TGTGCCAGCAAAACGGACGCCACCTCTGGAAACACCATATATTTT. Its translation is CASKTDATSGNTIYF. The V call is TRBV6-5, the J call TRBJ1-3; D unresolved. The V end lost 7 bases, the J end lost 0 bases, and 13 bases lay between the germline ends. The CDR3 loop spans 15 amino acids. Looked up from germline, CDR1 is MNHEY and CDR2 is SVGAGI.

This clonotype has only a few counts. The V and J genes are TRBV14 and TRBJ1-1; D is perhaps TRBD1 (5 bases). This CDR3 is built from 13 residues. Germline V gene data show CDR1 as SGHDN and CDR2 as FVKESK. Trimming took off 2 bases at V and 4 bases at J, with 8 bases between the two ends. CDR3 sequence reads: CASSQWDRTEAFF. In DNA, the CDR3 is TGTGCCAGCAGCCAATGGGACCGCACTGAAGCTTTCTTT.

The rearrangement uses TRBV25-1 and TRBJ2-7; possibly TRBD1 for D (6 bases). Trimming shortened V by 4 bases and J by 3 bases, and 7 bases separated the two germline ends. CDR3 size: 12 residues. CDR1 is MGHDK and CDR2 is SYGVNS in the germline V gene. CDR3 coding DNA: TGTGCCAGCAGTGGCAGGGGCTACGAGCAGTACTTC. This gives the protein CASSGRGYEQYF.

This clonotype was observed a handful of times. The chain recombines TRBV20-1 with TRBJ2-7; TRBD2 might be the D (6 bases). V was cut by 1 base and J by 6 bases, with 10 bases left in between. Germline V lookup: CDR1 DFQATT, CDR2 SNEGSKA (reference sequence). This CDR3 has 12 residues. CDR3 loop: CSARGRAGEQYF. CDR3 nucleotide sequence: TGCAGTGCTAGAGGGAGGGCAGGCGAGCAGTACTTC.

This clonotype was seen repeatedly, ten times or more. The CDR3 DNA follows: TGTGCCAGCAGTTTCACAGACGAGCAGTACTTC. Its translation is CASSFTDEQYF. The gene calls are TRBV28 and TRBJ2-7; D ambiguous. V shed 3 bases and J shed 5 bases, with 5 bases lying between them. The CDR3 loop spans 11 amino acids. Germline CDR1 reads MDHEN; CDR2 reads SYDVKM.

This clonotype was seen a few times. DNA for the CDR3: TGTGCCAGCAGTGTGGCGGACGAGCAGTACTTC. Protein: CASSVADEQYF. The chain has TRBV25-1 and TRBJ2-7; D gene unclear. The ends were cut back, 4 bases at V and 5 bases at J, with 6 bases in the middle. Germline V gives CDR1 MGHDK, CDR2 SYGVNS. This CDR3 is built from 11 residues.

The CDR3 coding sequence is TGTGCCAGCAGTGACATTGCCCATGAGCAGTTCTTC. It encodes CASSDIAHEQFF. V usage is TRBV2 and J usage is TRBJ2-1; D is undetermined. The CDR3 runs 12 residues. Trimming pared 3 bases from V and 8 bases from J, leaving 8 bases between. Germline V gene lookup returns CDR1 SNHLY and CDR2 FYNNEI.

There are many counts of this clonotype. This chain connects TRBV28 to TRBJ2-1; 9 bases align to TRBD2. Germline assignment: CDR1 MDHEN and CDR2 SYDVKM. The CDR3 contains 17 residues. J gave up 1 base and V 5 bases, and 9 bases lay outside the gene matches. The CDR3 protein is CASSLALAGSSYNEQFF. CDR3 coding DNA: TGTGCCAGCAGTCTAGCCCTAGCGGGGAGTTCCTACAATGAGCAGTTCTTC.

This clonotype was counted ten times or more. The chain recombines TRBV20-1 with TRBJ2-1; TRBD2 matches 13 bases. V shed 0 bases, J shed 0 bases, and the junction held 8 bases outside the gene matches. This CDR3 has 19 residues. Per the germline V gene, CDR1 is DFQATT and CDR2 is SNEGSKA (reference sequence). The CDR3 nucleotides are TGCAGTGCTAGAGACAGGGGACTAGCGGGGTCCAGCTCCTACAATGAGCAGTTCTTC. Translation: CSARDRGLAGSSSYNEQFF.